A selection of T cell receptor beta chains follows, all from one sample in a study of OX40 agonist ivuxolimab in advanced cancers. Clones were read by immunoSEQ multiplex PCR, and TCRdb kept only the in-frame ones, dropping some. The data show approximately 100,000 clones, approximately 88% seen once. Sequencing used CD4+ or CD8+ T cells sorted from blood, obtained in a trial of the OX40 agonist ivuxolimab. Source of these receptors: an adult with an advanced solid tumor such as melanoma, head and neck, liver or kidney cancer. Both conserved end residues are part of each CDR3.

>TRBV5-4|18|TRBJ2-7
CASSTGWDTYTSSYEQYF
>TRBV4-1|14|TRBJ1-1
CASSPRGDLTEAFF
>TRBV9|17|TRBJ1-6
CASSGNRPGQLNSPLHF
>TRBV7-2|13|TRBJ2-3
CASSGISTDTQYF
>TRBV18|13|TRBJ2-1
CASSSDRDNEQFF
>TRBV19|15|TRBJ2-3
CASSIANRYTDTQYF
>TRBV10-3|15|TRBJ1-1
CAISESYVGGNEAFF
>TRBV10-3|14|TRBJ1-5
CAISDPSSGQPQHF
>TRBV7-2|15|TRBJ1-5
CASSYQGFLDQPQHF
>TRBV19|13|TRBJ2-3
CASSIADTDTQYF
>TRBV6-6|15|TRBJ1-2
CASSPLRPGDYGYTF
>TRBV5-1|17|TRBJ2-1
CASSPSLHSGGYNEQFF
>TRBV6-1|13|TRBJ2-5
CASSSDRQETQYF
>TRBV5-1|16|TRBJ2-3
CASSPGLVGGTDTQYF
>TRBV7-9|12|TRBJ2-7
CASSLGTRDRYF
>TRBV18|15|TRBJ2-5
CASSRLAGSQETQYF
>TRBV25-1|13|TRBJ2-1
CASSDPARNEQFF